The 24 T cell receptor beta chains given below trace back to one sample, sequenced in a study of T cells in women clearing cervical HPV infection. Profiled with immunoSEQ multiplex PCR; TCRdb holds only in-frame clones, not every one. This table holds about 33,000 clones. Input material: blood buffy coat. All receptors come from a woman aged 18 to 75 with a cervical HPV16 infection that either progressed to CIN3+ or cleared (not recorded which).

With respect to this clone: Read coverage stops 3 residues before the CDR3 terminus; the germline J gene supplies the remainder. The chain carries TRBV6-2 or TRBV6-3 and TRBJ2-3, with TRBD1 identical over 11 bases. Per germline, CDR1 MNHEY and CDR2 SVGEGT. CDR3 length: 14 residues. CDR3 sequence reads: CASREDGQGAAQYF. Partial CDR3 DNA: TGTGCCAGCAGGGAAGATGGACAGGGGGCTGCG.

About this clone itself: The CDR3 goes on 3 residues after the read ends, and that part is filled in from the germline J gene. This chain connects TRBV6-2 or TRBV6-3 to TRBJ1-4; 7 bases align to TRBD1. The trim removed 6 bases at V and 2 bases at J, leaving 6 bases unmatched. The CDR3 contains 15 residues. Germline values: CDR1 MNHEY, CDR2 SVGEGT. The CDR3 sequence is CASRTGITTNEKLFF. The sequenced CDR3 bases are TGTGCCAGCAGGACAGGGATAACGACTAATGAAAAA.

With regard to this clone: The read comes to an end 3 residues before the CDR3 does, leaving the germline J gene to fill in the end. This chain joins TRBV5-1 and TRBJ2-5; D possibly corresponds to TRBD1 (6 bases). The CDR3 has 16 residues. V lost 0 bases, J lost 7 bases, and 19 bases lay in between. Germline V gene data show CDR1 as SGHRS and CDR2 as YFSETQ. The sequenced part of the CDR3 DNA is TGCGCCAGCAGCTTGGGGACTCAGGGGTCATGGGGGACC. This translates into CASSLGTQGSWGT. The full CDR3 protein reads CASSLGTQGSWGTQYF.

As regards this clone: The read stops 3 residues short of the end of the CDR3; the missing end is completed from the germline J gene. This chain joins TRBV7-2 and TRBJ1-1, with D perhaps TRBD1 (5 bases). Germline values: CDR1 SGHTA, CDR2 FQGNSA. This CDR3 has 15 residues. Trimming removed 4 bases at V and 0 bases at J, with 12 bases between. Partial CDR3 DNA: TGTGCCAGCAGCTCTCGCAGGGAACTGAACACTGAA. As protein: CASSSRRELNTE. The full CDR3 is CASSSRRELNTEAFF. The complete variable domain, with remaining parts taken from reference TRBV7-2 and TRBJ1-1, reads GAGVSQSPSNKVTEKGKDVELRCDPISGHTALYWYRQSLGQGLEFLIYFQGNSAPDKSGLPSDRFSAERTGGSVSTLTIQRTQQEDSAVYLCASSSRRELNTEAFFGQGTRLTVV.

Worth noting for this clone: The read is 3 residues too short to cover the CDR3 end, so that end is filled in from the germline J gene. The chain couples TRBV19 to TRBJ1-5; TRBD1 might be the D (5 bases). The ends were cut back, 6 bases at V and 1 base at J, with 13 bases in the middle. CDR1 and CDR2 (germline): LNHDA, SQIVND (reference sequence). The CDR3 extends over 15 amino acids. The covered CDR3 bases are TGTGCCAGTAGCCGACAGCCCTCGAGCAATCAGCCC. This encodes CASSRQPSSNQP. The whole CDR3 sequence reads CASSRQPSSNQPQHF. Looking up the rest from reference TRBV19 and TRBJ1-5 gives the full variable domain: DGGITQSPKYLFRKEGQNVTLSCEQNLNHDAMYWYRQDPGQGLRLIYYSQIVNDFQKGDIAEGYSVSREKKESFPLTVTSAQKNPTAFYLCASSRQPSSNQPQHFGDGTRLSIL.

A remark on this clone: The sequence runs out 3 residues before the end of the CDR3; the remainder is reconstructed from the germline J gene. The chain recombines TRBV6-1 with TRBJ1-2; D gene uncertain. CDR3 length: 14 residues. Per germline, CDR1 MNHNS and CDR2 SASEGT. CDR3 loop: CASSDPKGYRGYTF. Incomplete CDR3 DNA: TGTGCCAGCAGTGATCCAAAGGGTTACCGCGGC.

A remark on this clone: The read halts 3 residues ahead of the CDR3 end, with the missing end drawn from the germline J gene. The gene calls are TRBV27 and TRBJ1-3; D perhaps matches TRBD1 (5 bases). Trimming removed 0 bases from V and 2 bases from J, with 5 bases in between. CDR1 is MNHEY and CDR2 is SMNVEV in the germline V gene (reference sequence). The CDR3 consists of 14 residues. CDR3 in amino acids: CASSLSGAGNTIYF. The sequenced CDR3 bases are TGTGCCAGCAGTTTATCAGGGGCTGGAAACACC.

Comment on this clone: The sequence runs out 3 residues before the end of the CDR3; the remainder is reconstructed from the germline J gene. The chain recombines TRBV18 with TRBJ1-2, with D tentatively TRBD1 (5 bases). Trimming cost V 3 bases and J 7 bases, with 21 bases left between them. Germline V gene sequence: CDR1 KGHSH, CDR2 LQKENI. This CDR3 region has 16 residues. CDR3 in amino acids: CASSPRIDSLTPGYTF. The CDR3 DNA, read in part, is TGTGCCAGCTCACCGCGAATAGACAGTCTGACTCCTGGC.

CDR3 region: CASSPNLGTNTEAFF. The sequenced CDR3 bases are TGTGCCAGCTCACCCAATCTAGGAACGAACACTGAA. The V gene is TRBV18, the J gene TRBJ1-1; D remains ambiguous. Read sequence stops 3 residues before the CDR3 end, and the germline J gene provides the missing end. CDR3 length: 15 amino acids. V was trimmed by 3 bases and J by 1 base, leaving 12 bases between them. Germline V gene lookup returns CDR1 KGHSH and CDR2 LQKENI.

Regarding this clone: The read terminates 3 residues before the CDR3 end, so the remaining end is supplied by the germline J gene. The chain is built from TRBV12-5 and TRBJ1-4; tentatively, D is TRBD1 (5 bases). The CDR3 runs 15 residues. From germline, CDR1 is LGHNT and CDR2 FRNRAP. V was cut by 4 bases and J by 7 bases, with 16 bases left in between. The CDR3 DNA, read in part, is TGTGCTAGTGGTTCGGGGACTCCCGGCGGTGAAAAA. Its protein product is CASGSGTPGGEK. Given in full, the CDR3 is CASGSGTPGGEKLFF. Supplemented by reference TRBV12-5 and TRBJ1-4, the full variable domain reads DARVTQTPRHKVTEMGQEVTMRCQPILGHNTVFWYRQTMMQGLELLAYFRNRAPLDDSGMPKDRFSAEMPDATLATLKIQPSEPRDSAVYFCASGSGTPGGEKLFFGSGTQLSVL.

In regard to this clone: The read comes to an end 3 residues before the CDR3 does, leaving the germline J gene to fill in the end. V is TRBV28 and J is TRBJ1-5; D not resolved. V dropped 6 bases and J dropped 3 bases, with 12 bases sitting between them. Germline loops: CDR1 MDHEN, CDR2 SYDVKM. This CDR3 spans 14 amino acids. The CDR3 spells CASSNTEYNQPQHF. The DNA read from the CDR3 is TGTGCCAGCAGCAACACAGAATACAATCAGCCC.

The DNA read from the CDR3 is TGTGCCAGCAGCCCACGGACAGGGGTCTACGAG. It specifies CASSPRTGVYE. The whole CDR3 protein is CASSPRTGVYEQYF. V usage is TRBV5-4 and J usage is TRBJ2-7, with 9 nucleotides matching TRBD1. The missing CDR3 end, 3 residues past where the read stops, is filled in from the germline J gene. From germline, CDR1 is SGHNT and CDR2 YYREEE (reference sequence). This CDR3 has 14 amino acids. The V segment lost 4 bases and the J segment 3 bases; nucleotides outside the gene matches: 5. Full variable domain (outside the CDR3, taken from reference TRBV5-4 and TRBJ2-7): ETGVTQSPTHLIKTRGQQVTLRCSSQSGHNTVSWYQQALGQGPQFIFQYYREEENGRGNFPPRFSGLQFPNYSSELNVNALELDDSALYLCASSPRTGVYEQYFGPGTRLTVT.

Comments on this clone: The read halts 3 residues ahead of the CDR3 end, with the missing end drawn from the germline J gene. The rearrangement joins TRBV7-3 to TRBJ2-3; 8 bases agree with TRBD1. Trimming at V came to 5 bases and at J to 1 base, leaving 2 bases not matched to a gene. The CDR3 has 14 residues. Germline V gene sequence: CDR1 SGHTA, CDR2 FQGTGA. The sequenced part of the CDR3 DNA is TGTGCCAGCAGCATGGGACAGGGCACAGATACG. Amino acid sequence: CASSMGQGTDT. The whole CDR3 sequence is CASSMGQGTDTQYF.

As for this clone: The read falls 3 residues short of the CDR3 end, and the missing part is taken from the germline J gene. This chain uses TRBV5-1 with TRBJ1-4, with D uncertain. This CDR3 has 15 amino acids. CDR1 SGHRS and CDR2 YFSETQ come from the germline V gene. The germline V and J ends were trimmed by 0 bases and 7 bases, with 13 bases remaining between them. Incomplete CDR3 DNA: TGCGCCAGCAGCTTGGAAGGTTTTGCCAGTGAAAAA. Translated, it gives CASSLEGFASEK. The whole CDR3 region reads CASSLEGFASEKLFF.

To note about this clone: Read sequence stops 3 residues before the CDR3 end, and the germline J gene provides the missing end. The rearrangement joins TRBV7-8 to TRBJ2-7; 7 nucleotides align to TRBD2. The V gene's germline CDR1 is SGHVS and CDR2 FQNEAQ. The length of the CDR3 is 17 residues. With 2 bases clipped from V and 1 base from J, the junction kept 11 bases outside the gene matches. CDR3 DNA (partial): TGTGCCAGCAGCTTATTCGGGCCCCGCGGGGGATCCTACGAG. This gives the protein CASSLFGPRGGSYE. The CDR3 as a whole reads CASSLFGPRGGSYEQYF.

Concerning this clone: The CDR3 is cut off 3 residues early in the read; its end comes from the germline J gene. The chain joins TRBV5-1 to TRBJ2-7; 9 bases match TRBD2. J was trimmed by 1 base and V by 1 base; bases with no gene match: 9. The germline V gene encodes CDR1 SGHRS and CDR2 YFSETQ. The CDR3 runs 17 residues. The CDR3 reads CASSLPGSGGFSYEQYF. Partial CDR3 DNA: TGCGCCAGCAGCTTGCCGGGTAGCGGGGGATTTTCCTACGAG.

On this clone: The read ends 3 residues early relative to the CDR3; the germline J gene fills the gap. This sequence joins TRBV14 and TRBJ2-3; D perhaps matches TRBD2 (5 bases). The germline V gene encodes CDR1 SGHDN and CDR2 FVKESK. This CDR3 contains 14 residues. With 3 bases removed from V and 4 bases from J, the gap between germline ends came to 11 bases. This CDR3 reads CASSQILGPDTQYF. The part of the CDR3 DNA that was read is TGTGCCAGCAGCCAGATACTAGGTCCAGATACG.

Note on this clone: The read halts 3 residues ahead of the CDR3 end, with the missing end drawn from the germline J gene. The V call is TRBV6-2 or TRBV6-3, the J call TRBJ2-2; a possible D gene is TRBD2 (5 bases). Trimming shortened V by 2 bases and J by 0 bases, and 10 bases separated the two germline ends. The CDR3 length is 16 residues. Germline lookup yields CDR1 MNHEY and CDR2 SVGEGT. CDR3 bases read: TGTGCCAGCAGTTACATCGGGGTGACGAACACCGGGGAG. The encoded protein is CASSYIGVTNTGE. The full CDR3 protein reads CASSYIGVTNTGELFF.

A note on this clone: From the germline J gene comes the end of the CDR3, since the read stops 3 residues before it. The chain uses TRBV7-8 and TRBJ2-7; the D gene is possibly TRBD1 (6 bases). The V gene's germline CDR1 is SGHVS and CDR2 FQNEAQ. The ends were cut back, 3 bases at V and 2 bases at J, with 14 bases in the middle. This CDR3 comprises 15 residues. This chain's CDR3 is CASSLRQGPAYEQYF. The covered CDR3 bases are TGTGCCAGCAGCTTGAGGCAGGGGCCCGCCTACGAG. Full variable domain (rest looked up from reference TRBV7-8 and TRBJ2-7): GAGVSQSPRYKVAKRGQDVALRCDPISGHVSLFWYQQALGQGPEFLTYFQNEAQLDKSGLPSDRFFAERPEGSVSTLKIQRTQQEDSAVYLCASSLRQGPAYEQYFGPGTRLTVT.

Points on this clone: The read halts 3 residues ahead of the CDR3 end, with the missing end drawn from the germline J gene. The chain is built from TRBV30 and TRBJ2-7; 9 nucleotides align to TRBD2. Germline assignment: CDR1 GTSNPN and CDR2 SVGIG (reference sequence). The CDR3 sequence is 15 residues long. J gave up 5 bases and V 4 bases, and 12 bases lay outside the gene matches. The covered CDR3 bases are TGTGCCTGGACTCGCGGGAGGGCCAAGGCCGACGAG. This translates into CAWTRGRAKADE. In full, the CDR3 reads CAWTRGRAKADEQYF.

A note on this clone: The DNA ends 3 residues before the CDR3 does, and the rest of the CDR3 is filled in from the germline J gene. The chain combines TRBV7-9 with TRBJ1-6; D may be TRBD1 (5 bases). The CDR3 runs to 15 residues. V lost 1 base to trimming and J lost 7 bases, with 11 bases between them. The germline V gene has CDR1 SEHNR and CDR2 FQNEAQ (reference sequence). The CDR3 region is CASSLGQGANSPLHF. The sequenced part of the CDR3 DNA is TGTGCCAGCAGCTTAGGGCAGGGCGCGAATTCACCC.

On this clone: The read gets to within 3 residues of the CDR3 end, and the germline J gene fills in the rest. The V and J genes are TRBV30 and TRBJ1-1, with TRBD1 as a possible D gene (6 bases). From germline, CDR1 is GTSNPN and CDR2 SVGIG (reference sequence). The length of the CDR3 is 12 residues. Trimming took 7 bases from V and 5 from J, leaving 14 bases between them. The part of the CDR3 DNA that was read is TGTGCCTTAAATACAGGGATAACTGAA. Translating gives CALNTGITE. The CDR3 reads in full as CALNTGITEAFF.

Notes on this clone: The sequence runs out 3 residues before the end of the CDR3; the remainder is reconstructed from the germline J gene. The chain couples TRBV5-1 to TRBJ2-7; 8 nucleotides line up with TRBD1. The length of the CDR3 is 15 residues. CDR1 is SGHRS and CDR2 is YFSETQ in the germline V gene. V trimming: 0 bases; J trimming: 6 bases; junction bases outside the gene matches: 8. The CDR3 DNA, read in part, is TGCGCCAGCAGCTTGGCAGGGGACAGGCTTCCCGAG. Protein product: CASSLAGDRLPE. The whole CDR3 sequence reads CASSLAGDRLPEQYF. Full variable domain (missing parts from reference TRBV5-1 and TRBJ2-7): KAGVTQTPRYLIKTRGQQVTLSCSPISGHRSVSWYQQTPGQGLQFLFEYFSETQRNKGNFPGRFSGRQFSNSRSEMNVSTLELGDSALYLCASSLAGDRLPEQYFGPGTRLTVT.

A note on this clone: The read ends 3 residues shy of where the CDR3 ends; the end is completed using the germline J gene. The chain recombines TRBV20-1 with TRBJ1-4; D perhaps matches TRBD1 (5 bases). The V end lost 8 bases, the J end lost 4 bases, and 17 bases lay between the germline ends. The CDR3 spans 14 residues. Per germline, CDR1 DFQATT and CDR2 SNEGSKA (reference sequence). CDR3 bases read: TGCAGTACGGGCGTTGGGGGGAATAATGAAAAA. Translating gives CSTGVGGNNEK. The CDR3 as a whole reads CSTGVGGNNEKLFF.